This record looks at one T cell receptor beta chain sequence and its context. Its specificity is not known. CDR3 size: 13 residues. Individually, cDNA molecules had unique molecular identifiers attached to them. One entry per CDR3 protein, called by TCRdb with MiXCR from the 5' RACE reads. The data hold about 58,000 distinct CDR3 sequences, with about 13% observed a single time. The data are from a study of early T cells in non-severe SARS-CoV-2 infection. Overall study context: Chains from this unsorted whole-blood bulk RNA could not be paired.

General study results and limits: Matching with VDJdb favored anti-spike CD8 responses (missing private and CD4 specificities).

The rearrangement uses TRBV21-1 and TRBJ1-1. TRBV21-1 corresponds to a pseudogene. The specimen was whole blood. This clonotype was obtained from an adult who was a healthcare worker with PCR-confirmed SARS-CoV-2 infection or an uninfected control (not recorded which). The CDR3 bases are TGTGCCAGCAGCACCTTCAGGAACACTGAAGCTTTCTTT. Amino acid sequence: CASSTFRNTEAFF.